The 9 T cell receptor beta chains listed next were all sequenced from one sample in a study of molecular identifiers for immune sequencing clone quantification. Via MiXCR, TCRdb re-called the PCR reads, giving one row per CDR3 protein. The sample holds approximately 590,000 distinct CDR3 sequences, about 25% seen once. Material for sequencing was naive CD8+ T cells from blood, with Jurkat cell RNA spiked in. Subset noted: FACS-sorted CD8+CD4-CCR7+CD45RA+ naive T cells. These receptors were obtained from a human donor in good health. Some libraries in this study had Jurkat cell RNA spiked in.

The CDR3 DNA sequence: TGTGCCACTTCTGAAGCGGGGATGCAAGAGACCCAGTACTTC. Translation gives CATSEAGMQETQYF. This sequence joins TRBV15 and TRBJ2-5; 7 bases align to TRBD2. Germline CDR1 reads LNHNV; CDR2 reads YYDKDF (reference sequence). The CDR3 is 14 amino acids. V was clipped by 9 bases and J by 2 bases; unmatched bases: 9.

On this clonotype: The junction differs from germline at one of its ends, possibly a read error. V gene TRBV27 combines with J gene TRBJ2-7; D is unclear. The CDR3 is 13 amino acids. Germline CDR1 reads MNHEY; CDR2 reads SMNVEV (reference sequence). The CDR3 DNA reads as TGTGCCAGCAGTTTGGGCTTCGGCTACGGGCAGTACTTC. It is translated as CASSLGFGYGQYF.

A word on this clonotype: At one boundary the junction diverges from the germline segment, which might be a read error. The J gene is TRBJ2-1, the V gene TRBV7-2; D possibly matches TRBD1 or TRBD2 (5 bases each). The CDR3 runs 15 residues. The V gene's germline CDR1 is SGHTA and CDR2 FQGNSA. This chain's CDR3 is CASKTGTRSYKEQFF. The CDR3 region has the DNA TGTGCCAGCAAAACCGGGACCCGCTCCTACAAAGAGCAGTTCTTC.

This clonotype was observed a handful of times. The rearrangement joins TRBV4-2 to TRBJ2-2; D not certain. The CDR3 length is 15 residues. V lost 0 bases and J 3 bases, leaving 8 bases between the germline ends. Looked up from germline, CDR1 is LGHNA and CDR2 is YNFKEQ. CDR3 region: CASSQDNSYTGELFF. The CDR3 coding sequence is TGTGCCAGCAGCCAAGATAACAGTTACACCGGGGAGCTGTTTTTT.

This clonotype showed up many times. The chain employs TRBV12-3 or TRBV12-4 and TRBJ2-1; no definite D call. Trimming stripped 6 bases from V and 3 bases from J, with 9 bases between. The CDR3 has 13 amino acids. The CDR3 here is CASSSSSYNEQFF. CDR3 coding DNA: TGTGCCAGCAGCTCCTCCAGCTACAATGAGCAGTTCTTC.

Points on this clonotype: This may be a read error, as it is one base from a much larger clone. CDR3 DNA: TGTGCCAGCAGTGAAGAGGTAGCGAGATTTCAAGAGACCCGGTACTTC. As protein: CASSEEVARFQETRYF. The chain joins TRBV2 to TRBJ2-5; tentatively, D is TRBD2 (5 bases). CDR3 length: 16 residues. In germline, CDR1 is SNHLY, CDR2 FYNNEI. The full variable domain, rest sourced from reference TRBV2 and TRBJ2-5, is EPEVTQTPSHQVTQMGQEVILRCVPISNHLYFYWYRQILGQKVEFLVSFYNNEISEKSEIFDDQFSVERPDGSNFTLKIRSTKLEDSAMYFCASSEEVARFQETRYFGPGTRLLVL.

This clonotype was detected ten times or more. The V gene is TRBV6-6, the J gene TRBJ2-2, with no clear D. The V and J ends lost 2 bases and 0 bases respectively, with 10 bases between them. The germline CDR1 and CDR2 sequences are MNHNY and SVGAGI (reference sequence). The CDR3 sequence is 16 residues long. The CDR3 region has the DNA TGTGCCAGCAGTTACCAAGCAGATACGAACACCGGGGAGCTGTTTTTT. It specifies CASSYQADTNTGELFF.

As to this clonotype: This could be a read error, since a much larger clone is one nucleotide away. This chain connects TRBV13 to TRBJ2-7; no firm D call. The CDR3 length is 15 residues. Germline V gene sequence: CDR1 PRHDT, CDR2 FYEKMQ (reference sequence). Trimming left V 5 bases short and J 0 bases short, with 14 bases between. This CDR3 is CASSPDNGSSYEQYF. As DNA, the CDR3 is TGTGCCAGCAGCCCAGATAACGGCAGCTCCTACGAGCAGTACTTC.

This clonotype was observed a handful of times. This chain connects TRBV7-9 to TRBJ2-4, with TRBD1 matching 7 bases. The CDR3 runs to 13 residues. V was clipped by 4 bases and J by 9 bases; unmatched bases: 6. CDR1 and CDR2 from the germline V gene are SEHNR and FQNEAQ (reference sequence). The CDR3 spells CASSSETGFIQYF. The CDR3 nucleotides are TGTGCCAGCAGCTCCGAGACAGGGTTCATTCAGTACTTC.